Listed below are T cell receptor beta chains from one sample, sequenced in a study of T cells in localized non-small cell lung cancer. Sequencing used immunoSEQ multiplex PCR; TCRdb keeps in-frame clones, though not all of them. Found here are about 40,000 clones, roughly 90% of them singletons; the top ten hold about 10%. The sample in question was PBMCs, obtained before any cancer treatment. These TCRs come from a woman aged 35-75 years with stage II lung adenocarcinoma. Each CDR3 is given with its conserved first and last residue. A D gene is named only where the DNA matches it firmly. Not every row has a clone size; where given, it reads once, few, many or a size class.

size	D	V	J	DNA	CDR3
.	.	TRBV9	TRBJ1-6	TGTGCCAGCAGCAATCGACAGTGGGATTCACCCCTCCACTTT	CASSNRQWDSPLHF
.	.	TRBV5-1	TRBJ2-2	TGCGCCAGCAGCGGCGGGACATTAACCCCCGGGGAGCTGTTTTTT	CASSGGTLTPGELFF
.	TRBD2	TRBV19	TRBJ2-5	TGTGCCAGTAATAATGGTGTAGGACTAGCACCCGAGACCCAGTACTTC	CASNNGVGLAPETQYF
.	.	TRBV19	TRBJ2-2	TGTGCCAGTAGTATAGATCGGGCCGGGGAGCTGTTTTTT	CASSIDRAGELFF
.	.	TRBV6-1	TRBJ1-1	TGTGCCACCGGGGTGTGGACTGAAGCTTTCTTT	CATGVWTEAFF
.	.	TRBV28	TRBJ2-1	TGTGCCAGCAGGGGGGGGCCCTACAATGAGCAGTTCTTC	CASRGGPYNEQFF
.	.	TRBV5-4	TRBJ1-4	TGTGCCAGCAGCTCGGTCCTCGGAGAAAAACTGTTTTTT	CASSSVLGEKLFF
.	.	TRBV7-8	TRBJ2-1	TGTGCCAGCAGCCCCCAAGGACGGGAGAGGAGCTCCTACAATGAGCAGTTCTTC	CASSPQGRERSSYNEQFF
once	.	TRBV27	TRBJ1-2	TGTGCCAGCAGCGGCCCGGGGGGGGACTATGGCTACACCTTC	CASSGPGGDYGYTF
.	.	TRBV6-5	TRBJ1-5	TGTGCCAGCACCTTGGGCCCCAATCAGCCCCAGCATTTT	CASTLGPNQPQHF
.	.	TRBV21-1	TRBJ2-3	TGTGCCAGCACCAAAGGACGAGGCGGGGATACGCAGTATTTT	CASTKGRGGDTQYF
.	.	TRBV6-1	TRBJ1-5	TGTGCCAGCAGTGAACCGTACCGGCAGCCCCAGCATTTT	CASSEPYRQPQHF
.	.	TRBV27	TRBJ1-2	TGTGCCAGCAGTTCGATACGGGAACTCTATGGCTACACCTTC	CASSSIRELYGYTF
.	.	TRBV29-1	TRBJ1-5	TGCAGCGTTGAAGAGGGGTTAAATCAGCCCCAGCATTTT	CSVEEGLNQPQHF
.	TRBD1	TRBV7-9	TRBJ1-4	TGTGCCAGCAGCTTATTGCAGGGGGACGAAAAACTGTTTTTT	CASSLLQGDEKLFF
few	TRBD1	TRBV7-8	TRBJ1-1	TGTGCCAGCGGAGACAGGGGAAGGAGTACTGAAGCTTTCTTT	CASGDRGRSTEAFF
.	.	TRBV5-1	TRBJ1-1	TGCGCCAGCAGCTTGGGGGCAGGGGCGAACACTGAAGCTTTCTTT	CASSLGAGANTEAFF
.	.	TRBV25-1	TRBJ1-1	TGTGCCAGCAATGGCAGAGGGAGGGGAGTGGCTGAAGCTTTCTTT	CASNGRGRGVAEAFF
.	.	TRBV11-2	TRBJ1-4	TGTGCCAGCAGCTTCTTCTTAAATGAAAAACTGTTTTTT	CASSFFLNEKLFF
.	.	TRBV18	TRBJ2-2	TGTGCCAGCTCACGCCTCGTGGGATATGACCCAGGGGAGCTGTTTTTT	CASSRLVGYDPGELFF
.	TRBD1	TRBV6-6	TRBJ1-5	TGTGCCAGCACCCTGGGGACAGTCAATCAGCCCCAGCATTTT	CASTLGTVNQPQHF
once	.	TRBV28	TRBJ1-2	TGTGCCAGCAGCATCAAGGGGGGGGCGCGGATCTATGGCTACACCTTC	CASSIKGGARIYGYTF
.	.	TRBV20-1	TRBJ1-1	TGCAGTGCTAGACCTTACACTGAAGCTTTCTTT	CSARPYTEAFF
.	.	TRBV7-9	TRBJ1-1	TGTGCCAGCGGCCCGCCCGGATACACTGAAGCTTTCTTT	CASGPPGYTEAFF
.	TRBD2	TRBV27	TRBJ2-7	TGTGCCAGCAGTACCTCCGGGACTACGGGAACCTACGAGCAGTACTTC	CASSTSGTTGTYEQYF
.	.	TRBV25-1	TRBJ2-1	TGTGCCAGCAGTCTGGGACGCCTGCCCAATGAGCAGTTCTTC	CASSLGRLPNEQFF
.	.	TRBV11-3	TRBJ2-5	TGTGCCAGCAGCTTTGAAGGTCACCCACAAGAGACCCAGTACTTC	CASSFEGHPQETQYF
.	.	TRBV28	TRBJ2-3	TGTGCCAGCAGTTTCGGGGCTACTGGTACGCAGTATTTT	CASSFGATGTQYF